The 30 T cell receptor beta chains listed next were all sequenced from one sample in a study of blood T cells in healthy people across ages. Alongside a J-beta primer mix, a sample-barcoded 5' primer served in a second PCR lasting roughly 7 to 11 cycles. From the 5' RACE reads, TCRdb called clonotypes with MiXCR, one entry per CDR3 protein. The sample consists of over a million distinct CDR3 sequences, roughly 43% of them appearing once. The sequencing input was blood. The source of these receptors is a woman in her late teens or twenties in good health.

As concerns this clonotype: Mismatch with germline at one junction end may stem from a read error. V and J are TRBV4-1 and TRBJ2-1; D is unclear. Germline values: CDR1 MGHRA, CDR2 YSYEKL. The CDR3 is 15 amino acids. CDR3 in DNA: TGCGCCAGCAGCCAGGAGAGAAGCTCCCACAATGAGCAGTTCTTC. Translated, it gives CASSQERSSHNEQFF.

This clonotype occurred a few times. For the CDR3, the DNA is TGTGCCAGCAGCGTAGGGCAGGTCGACAATGAGCAGTTCTTC. This translates into CASSVGQVDNEQFF. The genes are TRBV9 and TRBJ2-1; no firm D call. The V gene's germline CDR1 is SGDLS and CDR2 YYNGEE. V lost 0 bases to trimming and J lost 5 bases, with 9 bases between them. The CDR3 has 14 residues.

The chain employs TRBV7-9 and TRBJ2-3, with 9 bases lining up with TRBD2. Looked up from germline, CDR1 is SEHNR and CDR2 is FQNEAQ (reference sequence). CDR3 length: 14 amino acids. After removal of 1 base from V and 5 bases from J, the junction contained 1 base not matched to a gene. The CDR3 loop reads CASSLGGRGDTQYF. As DNA, the CDR3 is TGTGCCAGCAGCTTAGGCGGGAGGGGAGATACGCAGTATTTT.

The chain has TRBV5-1 and TRBJ1-1; D may be TRBD1 (5 bases). The V gene's germline CDR1 is SGHRS and CDR2 YFSETQ. The CDR3 is 13 amino acids. V lost 2 bases to trimming and J lost 6 bases, with 11 bases between them. Here the CDR3 reads CASSLNRRPEAFF. The CDR3, as DNA: TGCGCCAGCAGCTTAAACAGGAGGCCTGAAGCTTTCTTT.

For the CDR3, the DNA is TGTGCCACCAGCAGAGAGGTTGAGACCCAGTACTTC. It translates to CATSREVETQYF. The chain combines TRBV15 with TRBJ2-5; D not certain. Trimming took 0 bases from V and 5 from J, leaving 4 bases between them. This CDR3 contains 12 residues. The germline V gene has CDR1 LNHNV and CDR2 YYDKDF (reference sequence).

The gene calls are TRBV24-1 and TRBJ2-1; unclear D gene. The CDR3 consists of 16 residues. The ends were cut back, 1 base at V and 2 bases at J, with 11 bases in the middle. Per germline, CDR1 KGHDR and CDR2 SFDVKD. The CDR3 here is CATSDLKGRTYNEQFF. CDR3 bases: TGTGCCACCAGTGATTTAAAAGGACGGACCTACAATGAGCAGTTCTTC.

In its sample, this clonotype was seen a few times. The chain joins TRBV11-1 to TRBJ2-5, with TRBD2 matching over 9 bases. The tail of the sequence fits TRBJ2-7 better, so the J call may be wrong. The CDR3 has 14 amino acids. Germline CDR1 SGHAT, CDR2 FQDESV (reference sequence). The CDR3 reads CASSWTSVSYEQYF. Written as DNA, the CDR3 is TGTGCCAGCAGCTGGACTAGCGTCTCCTACGAGCAGTACTTC.

The chain couples TRBV6-2 or TRBV6-3 to TRBJ2-1; D is possibly TRBD2 (6 bases). Germline CDR1 reads MNHEY; CDR2 reads SVGEGT. The CDR3 consists of 17 residues. V lost 4 bases, J lost 7 bases, and 23 bases lay in between. The CDR3 region is CASSSRGSGDLRNEQFF. In nucleotides, the CDR3 is TGTGCCAGCAGTTCCCGCGGATCCGGGGACTTAAGGAATGAGCAGTTCTTC.

This clonotype was detected only a few times. This chain connects TRBV28 to TRBJ2-1; 9 nucleotides line up with TRBD2. The V segment lost 5 bases and the J segment 9 bases; nucleotides outside the gene matches: 8. Germline V CDR1 and CDR2: MDHEN, SYDVKM. The CDR3 consists of 14 residues. CDR3 loop: CASSRTSVKTEQFF. CDR3 nucleotide sequence: TGTGCCAGCAGTCGGACTAGCGTGAAAACTGAGCAGTTCTTC.

The table lists this clonotype with a few counts. The chain combines TRBV27 with TRBJ2-2; tentatively, D is TRBD2 (5 bases). This CDR3 has 16 amino acids. Trimming pared 1 base from V and 5 bases from J, leaving 14 bases between. Germline CDR1 is MNHEY and CDR2 is SMNVEV (reference sequence). The CDR3 is CASSLFSSGGTGELFF. Written as DNA, the CDR3 is TGTGCCAGCAGTTTATTTTCCAGCGGAGGTACCGGGGAGCTGTTTTTT.

Only a few counts were recorded for this clonotype. V usage is TRBV20-1 and J usage is TRBJ1-4, with unresolved D. CDR1 and CDR2 from the germline V gene are DFQATT and SNEGSKA (reference sequence). The CDR3 totals 14 residues. The V and J ends lost 0 bases and 4 bases respectively, with 9 bases between them. CDR3 nucleotide sequence: TGCAGTGCTAGAGAGGGGTTTCTTAATGAAAAACTGTTTTTT. Protein product: CSAREGFLNEKLFF.

This chain uses TRBV20-1 with TRBJ2-1, with D uncertain. V lost 3 bases to trimming and J lost 0 bases, with 9 bases between them. This CDR3 has 14 amino acids. Germline CDR1 and CDR2: DFQATT and SNEGSKA (reference sequence). The CDR3 region has the DNA TGCAGTGCTAGCGAGACTTACTCCTACAATGAGCAGTTCTTC. Amino acid sequence: CSASETYSYNEQFF.

The chain has TRBV9 and TRBJ1-2; 7 positions match TRBD1. This CDR3 comprises 14 residues. From germline, CDR1 is SGDLS and CDR2 YYNGEE. V lost 0 bases to trimming and J lost 3 bases; unmatched junction nucleotides: 2. The DNA for the CDR3 is TGTGCCAGCAGCGTAGGAGGGACAGACTATGGCTACACCTTC. Its protein is CASSVGGTDYGYTF.

The sample holds a few counts of this clonotype. The gene calls are TRBV4-1 and TRBJ1-1; 8 bases fit TRBD1. The junction had 4 bases not matched to a gene; V was cut back by 1 base and J by 6 bases. Germline CDR1 MGHRA, CDR2 YSYEKL. CDR3 length: 14 amino acids. The CDR3 spells CASSQAGQAAEAFF. The CDR3 DNA is TGCGCCAGCAGCCAAGCGGGACAGGCTGCTGAAGCTTTCTTT.

Notes on this clonotype: A much larger clone sits a single nucleotide away, making a read error possible. This chain joins TRBV5-1 and TRBJ2-1; D ambiguous. This CDR3 has 14 amino acids. Germline values: CDR1 SGHRS, CDR2 YFSETQ. V lost 1 base and J lost 10, with 15 bases in between. DNA for the CDR3: TGCGCCAGCAGCTTGTCCCCTCAGCCCGACGAGCAGTTCTTC. Translation: CASSLSPQPDEQFF.

The DNA of the CDR3 is TGCGCCAGCAGCCAAGAACGCGGCGGGGGGATCTACGAGCAGTACTTC. This codes for CASSQERGGGIYEQYF. This chain connects TRBV4-3 to TRBJ2-7; 8 bases are a match to TRBD2. This CDR3 region has 16 residues. Looked up from germline, CDR1 is LGHNA and CDR2 is YSLEER. V dropped 0 bases and J dropped 3; count of bases not matched to a gene: 7.

The chain joins TRBV4-3 to TRBJ2-1; D gene uncertain. Germline CDR1 LGHNA, CDR2 YSLEER. This CDR3 region has 16 residues. The germline V and J ends were trimmed by 0 bases and 4 bases, with 13 bases remaining between them. CDR3 nucleotide sequence: TGCGCCAGCAGCCAAGAATGGACGGGCCTATACAATGAGCAGTTCTTC. Protein: CASSQEWTGLYNEQFF.

This chain joins TRBV5-1 and TRBJ2-5, with TRBD2 matching 8 bases. This CDR3 has 16 amino acids. V lost 4 bases, J lost 4 bases, and 12 bases stayed unmatched. Germline loops: CDR1 SGHRS, CDR2 YFSETQ. The CDR3 region is CASSAQLAGLPETQYF. CDR3 sequence (DNA): TGCGCCAGCAGCGCCCAGTTAGCGGGGTTACCAGAGACCCAGTACTTC.

The chain couples TRBV11-2 to TRBJ2-5; weak D call: TRBD1 (5 bases). CDR3 length equals 14 residues. CDR1 and CDR2 from the germline V gene are SGHAT and FQNNGV. The germline V and J ends were trimmed by 5 bases and 1 base, with 11 bases remaining between them. CDR3 protein: CASSQGVAQETQYF. The CDR3 DNA reads TGTGCCAGCAGCCAAGGGGTAGCCCAAGAGACCCAGTACTTC.

In nucleotides, the CDR3 is TGTGCTGTTTCTGCGGGGTGGTCCTATGGCTACACCTTC. Its translation: CAVSAGWSYGYTF. The chain is built from TRBV6-5 and TRBJ1-2; D is undetermined. The CDR3 is 13 residues long. Germline values: CDR1 MNHEY, CDR2 SVGAGI.

This chain connects TRBV7-8 to TRBJ1-6; D gene ambiguous. The V gene lost 3 bases and the J gene lost 10 bases, with 13 bases spanning the gap. CDR3 length: 14 amino acids. The V gene's germline CDR1 is SGHVS and CDR2 FQNEAQ. CDR3 DNA sequence: TGTGCCAGCAGCTTTGCGGGGTACGACTCACCCCTCCACTTT. Amino acids: CASSFAGYDSPLHF.

This chain connects TRBV7-6 to TRBJ2-5, with D tentatively TRBD1 (5 bases). Trimming took off 6 bases at V and 1 base at J, with 12 bases between the two ends. The V gene's germline CDR1 is SGHVS and CDR2 FNYEAQ. The CDR3 is 14 residues long. CDR3 in DNA: TGTGCCAGCAGATCATTAGGGGTCCAAGAGACCCAGTACTTC. The encoded protein is CASRSLGVQETQYF.

As for this clonotype: An end of the junction differs from the germline gene, which may be a read error. V is TRBV7-7 and J is TRBJ2-5; D is uncertain. Matching the DNA end better, TRBJ2-7 makes the J call doubtful. The CDR3 consists of 14 residues. Per germline, CDR1 SSHAT and CDR2 FNYEAQ (reference sequence). The CDR3 DNA reads TGTGCTAGCAGCTTAGCAGGTCCTGCCTCCGAGCAGTACTTC. Protein sequence: CASSLAGPASEQYF.

In its sample, this clonotype was seen a few times. The CDR3 nucleotides read TGCAGTGCTAGACCACGACACCTCCAAGAGACCCAGTACTTC. This codes for CSARPRHLQETQYF. The gene calls are TRBV20-1 and TRBJ2-5; D is undetermined. The CDR3 totals 14 residues. Germline CDR1 reads DFQATT; CDR2 reads SNEGSKA (reference sequence). The ends were cut back, 2 bases at V and 1 base at J, with 11 bases in the middle.

A remark on this clonotype: This sequence may be a read error, since a much larger clone differs from it by one base. The chain carries TRBV25-1 and TRBJ2-3; perhaps TRBD2 as D (6 bases). Germline CDR1 is MGHDK and CDR2 is SYGVNS. CDR3 length equals 16 residues. CDR3 in DNA: TGTGCCAGCAGTGAATTGCGGGGAACTAGCACAGATACGCGGTATTTT. It specifies CASSELRGTSTDTRYF.

The table lists this clonotype with a count of one. The CDR3 coding sequence is TGCAGTGCGTACGGGACTAGCTTGGGGAACAATGAGCAGTACTTC. Its protein product is CSAYGTSLGNNEQYF. The chain couples TRBV20-1 to TRBJ2-5, with 9 positions matching TRBD2. Per the germline V gene, CDR1 is DFQATT and CDR2 is SNEGSKA (reference sequence). V lost 6 bases to trimming and J lost 11 bases; unmatched junction nucleotides: 19. The CDR3 extends over 15 amino acids.

This chain links TRBV7-9 with TRBJ2-1; 8 bases align to TRBD2. Germline lookup yields CDR1 SEHNR and CDR2 FQNEAQ (reference sequence). The CDR3 loop spans 15 amino acids. J was trimmed by 1 base and V by 7 bases; bases with no gene match: 6. The CDR3 sequence is CASKRGISSYNEQFF. Written as DNA, the CDR3 is TGTGCCAGCAAGCGGGGGATCAGTTCCTACAATGAGCAGTTCTTC.

In its sample, this clonotype was seen a few times. With a much larger clone just one base away, this may be a read error. V and J are TRBV18 and TRBJ2-1, with 13 bases fitting TRBD2. TRBJ2-7 explains the end of the DNA better; the J call may be wrong. The germline V gene encodes CDR1 KGHSH and CDR2 LQKENI. This CDR3 is 15 amino acids long. CDR3 residues: CASSPGLAGYNEQYF. In DNA form, the CDR3 reads TGTGCCAGCAGTCCGGGACTAGCGGGATACAATGAGCAGTACTTC.

The V and J genes are TRBV10-3 and TRBJ2-7; D ambiguous. Deletions cut 4 bases from V and 4 bases from J, with 11 bases between. The V gene's germline CDR1 is ENHRY and CDR2 SYGVKD. The CDR3 loop spans 13 amino acids. The DNA for the CDR3 is TGTGCCATCAGTGTCCGTGAGCGATACGAGCAGTACTTC. This codes for CAISVRERYEQYF.

This chain links TRBV7-2 with TRBJ2-1; the match to TRBD1 covers 9 bases. The tail of the sequence fits TRBJ2-7 better, so the J call may be wrong. Germline CDR1 is SGHTA and CDR2 is FQGNSA. CDR3 length: 15 amino acids. In DNA form, the CDR3 reads TGTGCCAGCGGCGCCGACAGGGGGAACTACAATGAGCAGTACTTC. It codes for CASGADRGNYNEQYF.